This T cell receptor (beta chain) was captured in a study of spatial heterogeneity in lung cancer. Study background: More than 8.5 raw reads, on average, carried each unique TCR and UMI combination.

Stated time point: sample taken at primary tumor resection. TCRs were sequenced from unsorted whole RNA of tumor, nontumor lung or PBMC. As for this clonotype: Its antigen is unidentified. Being off target in a library aimed at alpha chains, this beta chain has a size of little meaning.

This CDR3 comprises 14 residues. Trimming removed 0 bases from V and 4 bases from J, with 9 bases in between. From germline, CDR1 is LGHNA and CDR2 YNFKEQ. General study results and limits: Whereas they appeared in blood less at follow-up, ubiquitous expanded tumor TCRs appeared there more at resection.

TCR cDNA molecules were tagged individually, and each one carried a unique molecular identifier. TCRdb re-analysed the 5' RACE reads in MiXCR, keeping a single row per CDR3 protein. The table records 4,400 or so distinct CDR3 sequences, less than 70% of them present only once. The genes are TRBV4-2 and TRBJ2-5; no definite D call. The TCR originated in a female donor with early-stage non-small cell lung cancer. Source: PBMCs, taken at surgery. The CDR3 coding sequence is TGTGCCAGCAGCCAAGATGCCAGAGGAGAGACCCAGTACTTC. It translates to CASSQDARGETQYF.